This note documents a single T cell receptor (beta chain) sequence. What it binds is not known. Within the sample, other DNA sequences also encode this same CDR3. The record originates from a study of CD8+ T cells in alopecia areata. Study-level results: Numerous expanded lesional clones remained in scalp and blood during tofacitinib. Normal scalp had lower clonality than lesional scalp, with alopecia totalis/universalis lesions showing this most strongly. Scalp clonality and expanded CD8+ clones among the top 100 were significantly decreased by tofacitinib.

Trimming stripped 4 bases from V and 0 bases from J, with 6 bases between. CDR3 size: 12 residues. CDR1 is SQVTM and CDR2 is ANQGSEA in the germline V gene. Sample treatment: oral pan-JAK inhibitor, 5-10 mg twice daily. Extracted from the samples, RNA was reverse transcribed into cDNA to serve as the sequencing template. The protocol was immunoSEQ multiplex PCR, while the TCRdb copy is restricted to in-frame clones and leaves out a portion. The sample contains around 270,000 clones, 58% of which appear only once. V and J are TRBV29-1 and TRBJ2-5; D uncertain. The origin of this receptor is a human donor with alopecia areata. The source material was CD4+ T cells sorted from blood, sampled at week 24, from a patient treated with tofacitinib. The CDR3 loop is CSVVRHQETQYF. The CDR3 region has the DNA TGCAGCGTTGTGAGGCACCAAGAGACCCAGTACTTC. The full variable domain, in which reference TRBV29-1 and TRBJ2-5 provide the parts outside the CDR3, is SAVISQKPSRDICQRGTSLTIQCQVDSQVTMMFWYRQQPGQSLTLIATANQGSEATYESGFVIDKFPISRPNLTFSTLTVSNMSPEDSSIYLCSVVRHQETQYFGPGTRLLVL.